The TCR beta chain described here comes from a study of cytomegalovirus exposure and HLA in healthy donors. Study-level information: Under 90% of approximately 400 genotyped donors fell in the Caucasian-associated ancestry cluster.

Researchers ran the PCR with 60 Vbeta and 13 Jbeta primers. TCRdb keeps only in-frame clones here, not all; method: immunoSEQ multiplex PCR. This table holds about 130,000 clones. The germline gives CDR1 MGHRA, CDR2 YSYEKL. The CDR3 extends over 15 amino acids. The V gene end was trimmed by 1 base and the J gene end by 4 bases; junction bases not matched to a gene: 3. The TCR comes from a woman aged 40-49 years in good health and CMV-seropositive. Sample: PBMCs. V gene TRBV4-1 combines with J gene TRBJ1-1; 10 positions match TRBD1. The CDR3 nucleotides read TGCGCCAGCAGCCAAGGACAGGGGGCCGTCACTGAAGCTTTCTTT. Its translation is CASSQGQGAVTEAFF.